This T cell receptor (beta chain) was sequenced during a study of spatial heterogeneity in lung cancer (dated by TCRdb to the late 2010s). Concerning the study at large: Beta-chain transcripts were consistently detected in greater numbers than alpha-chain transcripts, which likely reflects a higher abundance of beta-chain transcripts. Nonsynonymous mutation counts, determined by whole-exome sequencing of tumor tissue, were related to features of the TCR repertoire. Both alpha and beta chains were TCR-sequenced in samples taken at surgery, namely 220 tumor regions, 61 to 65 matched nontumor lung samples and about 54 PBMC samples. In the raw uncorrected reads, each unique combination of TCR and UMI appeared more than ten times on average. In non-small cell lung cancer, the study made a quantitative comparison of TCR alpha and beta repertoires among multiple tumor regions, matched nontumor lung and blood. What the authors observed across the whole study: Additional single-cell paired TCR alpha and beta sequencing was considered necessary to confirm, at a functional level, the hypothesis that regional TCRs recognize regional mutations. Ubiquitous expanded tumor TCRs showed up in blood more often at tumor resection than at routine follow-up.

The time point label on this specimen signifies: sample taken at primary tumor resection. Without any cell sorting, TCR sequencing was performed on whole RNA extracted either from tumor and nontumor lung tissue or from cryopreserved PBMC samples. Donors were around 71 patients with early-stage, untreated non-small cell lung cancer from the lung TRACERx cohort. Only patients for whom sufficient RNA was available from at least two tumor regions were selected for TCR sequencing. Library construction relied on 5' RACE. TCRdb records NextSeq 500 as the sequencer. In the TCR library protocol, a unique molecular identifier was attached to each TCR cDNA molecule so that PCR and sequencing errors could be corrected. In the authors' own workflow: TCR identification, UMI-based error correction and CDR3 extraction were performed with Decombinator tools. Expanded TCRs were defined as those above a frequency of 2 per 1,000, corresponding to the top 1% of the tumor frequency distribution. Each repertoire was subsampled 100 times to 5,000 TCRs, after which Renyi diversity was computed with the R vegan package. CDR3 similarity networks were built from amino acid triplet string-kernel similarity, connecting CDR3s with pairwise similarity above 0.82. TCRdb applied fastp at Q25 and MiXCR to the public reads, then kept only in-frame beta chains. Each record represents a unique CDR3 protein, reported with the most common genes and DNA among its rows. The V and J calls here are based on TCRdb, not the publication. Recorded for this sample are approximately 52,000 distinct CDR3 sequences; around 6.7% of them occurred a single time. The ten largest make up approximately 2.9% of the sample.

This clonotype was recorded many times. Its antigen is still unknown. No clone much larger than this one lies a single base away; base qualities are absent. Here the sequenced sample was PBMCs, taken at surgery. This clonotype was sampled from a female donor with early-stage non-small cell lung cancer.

The CDR3 loop reads CASSFGRRNEQFF. In nucleotide form, the sequence is TGTGCCAGCAGTTTCGGGCGGCGGAATGAGCAGTTCTTC. This receptor chain uses TRBV28 and TRBJ2-1, with an unclear D gene assignment. V is shortened by 3 bases, J by 7 bases, and the region joining them spans 10 bases. The germline V gene yields MDHEN for CDR1 and SYDVKM for CDR2. The CDR3 runs 13 residues from the cysteine to the phenylalanine. Only the CDR3 DNA is retained, 39 bases long and in frame from the first base.